What follows are 28 T cell receptor beta chains derived from one specimen sequenced in a study of Graves' ophthalmopathy and Graves' hyperthyroidism. As the template, RNA transcripts were used to amplify TCR beta CDR3 regions. Second-round multiplex PCR came after first-round RT-PCR with HTBI primers. TCRdb redid the calling of the multiplex PCR reads with MiXCR, one entry per CDR3 protein. The data show roughly 1.1 million distinct CDR3 sequences, with approximately 35% seen just once and over 8.5% held by the top ten. Sequences were obtained from peripheral blood or thyroid tissue (not recorded which). These TCRs come from an adult man with Graves' hyperthyroidism.

V is TRBV10-3 and J is TRBJ2-7; D remains ambiguous. CDR3 length: 11 amino acids. Germline V gene lookup returns CDR1 ENHRY and CDR2 SYGVKD. Deletions cut 4 bases from V and 6 bases from J, with 7 bases between. For the CDR3, the DNA is TGTGCCATCAGTGCAGACTGCGAGCAGTACTTC. Protein product: CAISADCEQYF.

The sample holds a few counts of this clonotype. This chain links TRBV19 with TRBJ2-2, with a tentative D call TRBD1 (6 bases). From germline, CDR1 is LNHDA and CDR2 SQIVND (reference sequence). The CDR3 length is 16 residues. The ends were cut back, 5 bases at V and 0 bases at J, with 13 bases in the middle. DNA of the CDR3: TGTGCCAGTAGTCGGGACAAGGGCGCGAACACCGGGGAGCTGTTTTTT. Translating it yields CASSRDKGANTGELFF.

There are many counts of this clonotype. The chain recombines TRBV9 with TRBJ2-7; TRBD2 matches at 13 bases. The CDR3 sequence is 14 residues long. Germline V CDR1 and CDR2: SGDLS, YYNGEE. V was pared by 5 bases and J by 5 bases, with 4 bases of the junction left unmatched. The CDR3 spells CASSTSGRAHEQYF. In DNA, the CDR3 is TGTGCCAGCAGTACTAGCGGGAGGGCCCACGAGCAGTACTTC.

This clonotype showed up many times. The genes are TRBV2 and TRBJ1-5; maybe TRBD1 (5 bases). Germline V gives CDR1 SNHLY, CDR2 FYNNEI. The V end was cut by 3 bases, the J end by 7 bases, with 13 bases between. The CDR3 sequence is 14 residues long. The CDR3: CASSERRGRQPQHF. The CDR3 bases are TGTGCCAGCAGTGAGAGAAGGGGACGACAGCCCCAGCATTTT.

This clonotype was found a few times. The chain carries TRBV6-6 and TRBJ2-7; 9 bases line up with TRBD2. Germline trimming cut 5 bases from V and 2 bases from J; bases unmatched to any gene: 4. The V gene's germline CDR1 is MNHNY and CDR2 SVGAGI (reference sequence). CDR3 size: 14 residues. Here the CDR3 reads CASSGSSGTYEQYF. The CDR3, as DNA: TGTGCCAGCAGTGGGTCTAGCGGGACCTACGAGCAGTACTTC.

The chain uses TRBV11-2 and TRBJ2-2; 10 bases agree with TRBD1. CDR3 length equals 17 residues. Germline V gene sequence: CDR1 SGHAT, CDR2 FQNNGV. The V gene end was trimmed by 5 bases and the J gene end by 4 bases; junction bases not matched to a gene: 10. The CDR3 region is CASSQDRTGGFTGELFF. In DNA, the CDR3 is TGTGCCAGCAGCCAAGATAGGACAGGGGGTTTCACCGGGGAGCTGTTTTTT.

In its sample, this clonotype was seen many times. This chain links TRBV12-3 or TRBV12-4 with TRBJ1-5; 7 bases map to TRBD1. Losses at the gene ends were 3 bases for V and 4 bases for J; bases not matched to a gene: 9. The CDR3 sequence is 16 residues long. DNA of the CDR3: TGTGCCAGCAGTTTGAGGAAACAGGGGCTTAATCAGCCCCAGCATTTT. Its translation: CASSLRKQGLNQPQHF.

Ten or more counts support this clonotype. J is TRBJ2-2 and V is TRBV5-1; D gene ambiguous. CDR1 SGHRS and CDR2 YFSETQ come from the germline V gene. V shed 1 base and J shed 2 bases, with 12 bases lying between them. This CDR3 is built from 16 residues. CDR3 sequence (DNA): TGCGCCAGCAGCTTGATCGCTGGCGGTAACACCGGGGAGCTGTTTTTT. Its protein is CASSLIAGGNTGELFF. Combining the CDR3 with reference TRBV5-1 and TRBJ2-2 gives the whole variable domain KAGVTQTPRYLIKTRGQQVTLSCSPISGHRSVSWYQQTPGQGLQFLFEYFSETQRNKGNFPGRFSGRQFSNSRSEMNVSTLELGDSALYLCASSLIAGGNTGELFFGEGSRLTVL.

The V call is TRBV7-8, the J call TRBJ1-5; possible D gene TRBD1, 6 bases. V was trimmed by 0 bases and J by 6 bases, leaving 15 bases between them. The length of the CDR3 is 16 residues. Germline CDR1 is SGHVS and CDR2 is FQNEAQ. Here the CDR3 reads CASSLAGGGRGQPQHF. The CDR3 DNA is TGTGCCAGCAGCTTAGCGGGAGGGGGACGCGGTCAGCCCCAGCATTTT.

The table lists this clonotype with many counts. CDR3: CSVRISGANVLTF. CDR3 bases: TGCAGCGTGCGTATCTCTGGGGCCAACGTCCTGACTTTC. The rearrangement links TRBV29-1 to TRBJ2-6, with unresolved D. CDR3 length: 13 residues. The V end lost 6 bases, the J end lost 0 bases, and 6 bases lay between the germline ends. From germline, CDR1 is SQVTM and CDR2 ANQGSEA.

This clonotype was seen ten or more times. The V gene is TRBV13, the J gene TRBJ1-1, with 8 bases lining up with TRBD1. The CDR3 is made up of 14 amino acids. CDR1 and CDR2 (germline): PRHDT, FYEKMQ (reference sequence). V was pared by 5 bases and J by 4 bases, with 6 bases of the junction left unmatched. The CDR3 DNA sequence: TGTGCCAGCAGCGCCGCCACAGGGGGCACTGAAGCTTTCTTT. It encodes CASSAATGGTEAFF. The variable domain in full, with the rest retrieved from reference TRBV13 and TRBJ1-1, is AAGVIQSPRHLIKEKRETATLKCYPIPRHDTVYWYQQGPGQDPQFLISFYEKMQSDKGSIPDRFSAQQFSDYHSELNMSSLELGDSALYFCASSAATGGTEAFFGQGTRLTVV.

This clonotype showed up many times. The chain links TRBV20-1 to TRBJ2-5; D may be TRBD1 (5 bases). V shed 6 bases and J shed 4 bases, with 21 bases lying between them. The CDR3 contains 15 residues. The germline gives CDR1 DFQATT, CDR2 SNEGSKA (reference sequence). The CDR3 loop is CSASIGQGGRETQYF. DNA for the CDR3: TGCAGTGCCTCGATCGGGCAGGGTGGGCGAGAGACCCAGTACTTC.

The J gene is TRBJ2-7, the V gene TRBV5-1; 7 bases line up with TRBD2. CDR3 length: 15 amino acids. Germline V CDR1 and CDR2: SGHRS, YFSETQ. Germline trimming cut 1 base from V and 2 bases from J; bases unmatched to any gene: 6. The CDR3: CASSLRASGPYEQYF. The CDR3 DNA reads as TGCGCCAGCAGCTTGCGGGCTAGCGGACCCTACGAGCAGTACTTC.

Notes on this clonotype: A junction end diverges from the germline sequence, so it may reflect a read error. The genes are TRBV7-9 and TRBJ2-7, with D perhaps TRBD1 (6 bases). The CDR3 runs 14 residues. Per germline, CDR1 SEHNR and CDR2 FQNEAQ (reference sequence). CDR3 bases: TGTGCCAGCAGTTCCTGGACAGTCAGCTACGAGCAGTGCTTC. It translates to CASSSWTVSYEQCF.

This clonotype was counted at least ten times. The chain recombines TRBV5-5 with TRBJ2-7; D unclear. Trimming pared 4 bases from V and 5 bases from J, leaving 10 bases between. The germline V gene has CDR1 SGHKS and CDR2 YYEKEE (reference sequence). This CDR3 region has 12 residues. The CDR3 sequence: CASSPELNEQYF. The CDR3 DNA sequence: TGTGCCAGCAGCCCCGAACTCAACGAGCAGTACTTC.

This clonotype was seen repeatedly, ten times or more. The chain carries TRBV9 and TRBJ2-5, with TRBD2 identical over 15 bases. The trim removed 4 bases at V and 7 bases at J, leaving 8 bases unmatched. CDR3 length: 16 residues. Germline assignment: CDR1 SGDLS and CDR2 YYNGEE. As DNA, the CDR3 is TGTGCCAGCAGCCCAGGGACTAGCGGGGGGCCTTGGACCCAGTACTTC. Translating gives CASSPGTSGGPWTQYF.

CDR3 sequence reads: CASSPQGGRGELFF. The CDR3 DNA reads TGTGCCAGCAGCCCCCAGGGAGGTCGGGGGGAGCTGTTTTTT. The chain has TRBV7-3 and TRBJ2-2; weak D call: TRBD2 (6 bases). Germline V gene sequence: CDR1 SGHTA, CDR2 FQGTGA. The V and J ends lost 5 bases and 8 bases respectively, with 15 bases between them. CDR3 length equals 14 residues.

A word on this clonotype: This may be a read error: a much more frequent sequence differs by one nucleotide. Lacking the conserved final phenylalanine or tryptophan, this CDR3 likely reflects a read error. No DNA is shown, since the ends of the CDR3 on it are uncertain; the CDR3 is the one TCRdb lists. This chain links TRBV14 with TRBJ2-7; the table's D call TRBD1 went unverified against the DNA. With termini counted, the CDR3 has 13 amino acids. The germline V gene encodes CDR1 SGHDN and CDR2 FVKESK. The CDR3: CASSQDPPGLCYL.

V usage is TRBV6-5 and J usage is TRBJ1-5; TRBD1 matches at 9 bases. V gave up 6 bases and J gave up 2 bases; unmatched junction bases: 5. The CDR3 is made up of 15 amino acids. Germline V gives CDR1 MNHEY, CDR2 SVGAGI. The CDR3 DNA reads TGTGCCAGCAGACAGGGGGCAATAGGCAATCAGCCCCAGCATTTT. Amino acids: CASRQGAIGNQPQHF.

Turning to this clonotype: One end of the junction varies from germline; a read error may be responsible. This chain joins TRBV7-9 and TRBJ1-1; D is unresolved. The V gene's germline CDR1 is SEHNR and CDR2 FQNEAQ (reference sequence). This CDR3 has 15 residues. The CDR3 nucleotides read TGTGCCAGCAGCTCCCCCACAGCTTTGAACACTGAAGCTCTCTTT. This encodes CASSSPTALNTEALF.

This chain links TRBV5-1 with TRBJ2-7; D remains unclear. Germline V CDR1 and CDR2: SGHRS, YFSETQ. V lost 4 bases, J lost 3 bases, and 8 bases lay in between. The CDR3 length is 12 residues. The CDR3 region has the DNA TGCGCCAGCAGCCAGAACTACTACGAGCAGTACTTC. Protein product: CASSQNYYEQYF.

This clonotype appeared many times. This rearrangement joins TRBV19 to TRBJ1-1, with D possibly TRBD1 on 6 matching bases. There are 15 residues in the CDR3. Germline V gene lookup returns CDR1 LNHDA and CDR2 SQIVND (reference sequence). Trimming took 6 bases from V and 0 from J, leaving 14 bases between them. The CDR3 sequence: CASSRRGDLNTEAFF. The DNA for the CDR3 is TGTGCCAGTAGCCGCAGGGGAGACCTGAACACTGAAGCTTTCTTT.

The table lists this clonotype with a few counts. This chain connects TRBV3-1 to TRBJ1-6; D is undetermined. Trimming shortened V by 1 base and J by 13 bases, and 11 bases separated the two germline ends. CDR1 and CDR2 from the germline V gene are LGHDT and YNNKEL (reference sequence). The CDR3 consists of 13 residues. CDR3 DNA: TGTGCCAGCAGCCAAGCGCGCAATGCGCCCCTCCACTTT. Translating gives CASSQARNAPLHF.

The chain couples TRBV14 to TRBJ2-5; TRBD2 agrees at 7 bases. The CDR3 is 16 amino acids. Germline-derived CDR1 and CDR2 are SGHDN and FVKESK. The V gene end was trimmed by 4 bases and the J gene end by 0 bases; junction bases not matched to a gene: 8. The CDR3 loop reads CASSPGRGSYQETQYF. The CDR3 DNA is TGTGCCAGCAGCCCGGGACGCGGGAGCTACCAAGAGACCCAGTACTTC.

This clonotype was detected ten times or more. V gene TRBV29-1 combines with J gene TRBJ2-2; perhaps TRBD2 as D (5 bases). This CDR3 is built from 15 residues. V was clipped by 3 bases and J by 0 bases, with 11 bases between them. Germline V CDR1 and CDR2: SQVTM, ANQGSEA. The CDR3 nucleotides read TGCAGCGTTGATCGGGGAACAACGAACACCGGGGAGCTGTTTTTT. This translates into CSVDRGTTNTGELFF.

This clonotype was picked up a small number of times. This chain uses TRBV2 with TRBJ2-5; 9 bases map to TRBD2. Looked up from germline, CDR1 is SNHLY and CDR2 is FYNNEI. The CDR3 loop spans 15 amino acids. With V trimmed by 1 base and J by 7 bases, 7 bases remained unmatched. CDR3 residues: CASSEGGRAGGTQYF. In DNA, the CDR3 is TGTGCCAGCAGTGAAGGCGGGAGAGCGGGGGGGACCCAGTACTTC.

This clonotype was recorded at least ten times. The chain couples TRBV9 to TRBJ2-5, with a weak D call TRBD2 (6 bases). This CDR3 is 15 amino acids long. Germline V lookup: CDR1 SGDLS, CDR2 YYNGEE. The V end lost 0 bases, the J end lost 5 bases, and 14 bases lay between the germline ends. The CDR3 loop reads CASSVDASEKETQYF. The DNA for the CDR3 is TGTGCCAGCAGCGTAGATGCTAGCGAGAAGGAGACCCAGTACTTC.

This clonotype was counted ten times or more. The V gene is TRBV15, the J gene TRBJ2-5; 7 bases line up with TRBD2. The CDR3 has 13 residues. Germline CDR1 LNHNV, CDR2 YYDKDF (reference sequence). Losses at the gene ends were 8 bases for V and 0 bases for J; bases not matched to a gene: 3. The CDR3 sequence is CATGAGNQETQYF. The CDR3 coding sequence is TGTGCCACCGGAGCGGGGAACCAAGAGACCCAGTACTTC.